This paragraph reports one T cell receptor beta chain. CDR3 length equals 14 residues. The V gene's germline CDR1 is SGDLS and CDR2 YYNGEE. Trimming took off 4 bases at V and 1 base at J, with 9 bases between the two ends. Sample barcodes and UMIs were carried by the TCR alpha and TCR beta cDNA libraries that 5'RACE generated with constant-segment primers. A single record per CDR3 protein comes from TCRdb applying MiXCR to the 5' RACE reads. The sample shows hundreds of thousands of distinct CDR3 sequences, approximately 21% of them seen only once. The entry originates in a study of T-cell memory formation after mild COVID-19.

Input material: PBMCs or a T cell subset sorted from them (not recorded which). The gene calls are TRBV9 and TRBJ1-3; D is undetermined. The receptor comes from an adult woman who had mild COVID-19 (a few samples of this study predate the infection). Cell type and time point are not known. The CDR3 bases are TGTGCCAGCAGCCCTCCCACTTCTGGAAACACCATATATTTT. Translating it yields CASSPPTSGNTIYF.